The clone carrying this TCR beta chain was seen a few times. What it recognizes is unknown. This sample was included in a study of cytomegalovirus exposure and HLA in healthy donors. Germline CDR1 MNHEY, CDR2 SMNVEV (reference sequence). This CDR3 has 15 residues. The PCR ran on 60 Vbeta and 13 Jbeta primers. The protocol was immunoSEQ multiplex PCR, while the TCRdb copy is restricted to in-frame clones and leaves out a portion. The sample has roughly 130,000 clones, about three quarters seen once; the top ten hold roughly 1.2%. Findings and limits, study-wide: A missense variant in DCLRE1C was later tied to TCR beta V- and J-gene trimming.

The TCR comes from a male donor in good health and CMV-seropositive. The J gene is TRBJ2-5, the V gene TRBV27; 12 bases agree with TRBD2. TRBJ2-7 explains the end of the DNA better; the J call may be wrong. The sample consisted of PBMCs. CDR3 in DNA: TGTGCCAGCAGTTTGACTAGCGGGAGATACTACGAGCAGTACTTC. Residues: CASSLTSGRYYEQYF.